These T cell receptor beta chains were read from a single sample in a study of blood T cell repertoires in COVID-19. The method was immunoSEQ multiplex PCR; TCRdb's version includes in-frame clones alone and lacks a portion of them. This table holds about 58,000 clones, 85% to 90% found once. Sequenced: peripheral blood. These receptors originate from a man aged 55-75 years with active COVID-19. Each CDR3 is given with its conserved first and last residue. A D gene is named only where the DNA matches it firmly. Expanded clones get a size class; other rows say once, few or many, or leave the size out.

CDR3nt: TGTGCCTGGAGCGGGGGGACCGGGACAGGGCAGGAAAAACTGTTTTTT
CDR3aa: CAWSGGTGTGQEKLFF
d_gene: TRBD1
len: 16
j_gene: TRBJ1-4
v_gene: TRBV30
abundance: NA

CDR3nt: TGCGCCAGCACCACGACTAGCGGGACCCGCACAGATACGCAGTATTTT
CDR3aa: CASTTTSGTRTDTQYF
d_gene: TRBD2
len: 16
j_gene: TRBJ2-3
v_gene: TRBV5-1
abundance: NA

CDR3nt: TGTGCCAGCAGCGTAGATCCCGGGAATAGCGGGCACTCCTACGAGCAGTACTTC
CDR3aa: CASSVDPGNSGHSYEQYF
d_gene: TRBD2
len: 18
j_gene: TRBJ2-7
v_gene: TRBV9
abundance: NA

CDR3nt: TGTGCCAGCAGCCATTACCTAGCGGGGGGGATTCATGAGCAGTTCTTC
CDR3aa: CASSHYLAGGIHEQFF
d_gene: TRBD2
len: 16
j_gene: TRBJ2-1
v_gene: TRBV7-6
abundance: NA

CDR3nt: TGTGCCAGCAGGCTTAGCACTGATCAGCCCCAGCATTTT
CDR3aa: CASRLSTDQPQHF
d_gene: NA
len: 13
j_gene: TRBJ1-5
v_gene: TRBV12-3/TRBV12-4
abundance: NA

CDR3nt: TGTGCCAGCAAGAGGGACAGGGGATTGGGCATTCAGTACTTC
CDR3aa: CASKRDRGLGIQYF
d_gene: TRBD1
len: 14
j_gene: TRBJ2-4
v_gene: TRBV28
abundance: NA

CDR3nt: TGTGCCAGCAGCTTGTCAGGTGTCAGGGAGCAGTACTTC
CDR3aa: CASSLSGVREQYF
d_gene: NA
len: 13
j_gene: TRBJ2-7
v_gene: TRBV7-2
abundance: NA

CDR3nt: TGTGCCAGCAGTTACGACCATCTTGGGCCTGAAGCTTTCTTT
CDR3aa: CASSYDHLGPEAFF
d_gene: NA
len: 14
j_gene: TRBJ1-1
v_gene: TRBV6-2/TRBV6-3
abundance: few

CDR3nt: TGTGCCAGCAGCTTAGACGGGGTAGCGGGAAATAATGAGCAGTTCTTC
CDR3aa: CASSLDGVAGNNEQFF
d_gene: TRBD2
len: 16
j_gene: TRBJ2-1
v_gene: TRBV7-2
abundance: NA

CDR3nt: TGTGCCAGCAGATTGACAGGGAAGGTTACAGCTTTCTTT
CDR3aa: CASRLTGKVTAFF
d_gene: TRBD1
len: 13
j_gene: TRBJ1-1
v_gene: TRBV6-6
abundance: NA

CDR3nt: TGTGCCAGTAGTATCTCCGCCCGCAGATATAACACCGGGGAGCTGTTTTTT
CDR3aa: CASSISARRYNTGELFF
d_gene: NA
len: 17
j_gene: TRBJ2-2
v_gene: TRBV19
abundance: NA

CDR3nt: TGTGCCAGCAGTGGACTAAATGAGCAGTTCTTC
CDR3aa: CASSGLNEQFF
d_gene: NA
len: 11
j_gene: TRBJ2-1
v_gene: TRBV2
abundance: NA

CDR3nt: TGTGCCACCAGCAGCGCCTTACAGGGTCCAGCCTACGAGCAGTACTTC
CDR3aa: CATSSALQGPAYEQYF
d_gene: NA
len: 16
j_gene: TRBJ2-7
v_gene: TRBV15
abundance: NA

CDR3nt: TGTGCCAGTACAACCAAGGGGGAAGGTTTGCAGCCCCAGCATTTT
CDR3aa: CASTTKGEGLQPQHF
d_gene: NA
len: 15
j_gene: TRBJ1-5
v_gene: TRBV19
abundance: NA

CDR3nt: TGTGCCAGCAGTCGTGCCAGCGGGAGTTCCTACAATGAGCAGTTCTTC
CDR3aa: CASSRASGSSYNEQFF
d_gene: TRBD2
len: 16
j_gene: TRBJ2-1
v_gene: TRBV28
abundance: once

CDR3nt: TGCAGCGTTGAAATACAATTGAACACTGAAGCTTTCTTT
CDR3aa: CSVEIQLNTEAFF
d_gene: NA
len: 13
j_gene: TRBJ1-1
v_gene: TRBV29-1
abundance: NA

CDR3nt: TGTGCCAGCAGCTTGAGGATCGAGGATCGTGGTACGCAGTATTTT
CDR3aa: CASSLRIEDRGTQYF
d_gene: NA
len: 15
j_gene: TRBJ2-3
v_gene: TRBV5-4
abundance: NA

CDR3nt: TGTGCCAGCAGCGTATCCGAGAGGGGCTACACCTTC
CDR3aa: CASSVSERGYTF
d_gene: NA
len: 12
j_gene: TRBJ1-2
v_gene: TRBV9
abundance: NA

CDR3nt: TGCGCCAGCAGTTTAGAGGGGGCGATTGGAAACACCATATATTTT
CDR3aa: CASSLEGAIGNTIYF
d_gene: TRBD1
len: 15
j_gene: TRBJ1-3
v_gene: TRBV10-2
abundance: NA

CDR3nt: TGTGCCAGCAGACCTCGGACAGGGGTGAACACTGAAGCTTTCTTT
CDR3aa: CASRPRTGVNTEAFF
d_gene: TRBD1
len: 15
j_gene: TRBJ1-1
v_gene: TRBV28
abundance: NA

CDR3nt: TGCAGCGTTGTCCAGGGGTCAGAAAAACTGTTTTTT
CDR3aa: CSVVQGSEKLFF
d_gene: NA
len: 12
j_gene: TRBJ1-4
v_gene: TRBV29-1
abundance: NA

CDR3nt: TGTGCCAGCTCACCACCGGGACTAGAAGCCCAGTACTTC
CDR3aa: CASSPPGLEAQYF
d_gene: TRBD2
len: 13
j_gene: TRBJ2-5
v_gene: TRBV18
abundance: NA

CDR3nt: TGTGCCAGCAGCCCCCTCAGTAATGCCTACGAGCAGTACTTC
CDR3aa: CASSPLSNAYEQYF
d_gene: NA
len: 14
j_gene: TRBJ2-7
v_gene: TRBV7-8
abundance: NA

CDR3nt: TGTGCCAGCAGTCAACAGGAGATTAATGAAAAACTGTTTTTT
CDR3aa: CASSQQEINEKLFF
d_gene: NA
len: 14
j_gene: TRBJ1-4
v_gene: TRBV2
abundance: NA

CDR3nt: TGCGCCAGCAGCCGACGGACAGGGGGCGAGGTTGGCAATAATTCACCCCTCCACTTT
CDR3aa: CASSRRTGGEVGNNSPLHF
d_gene: TRBD1
len: 19
j_gene: TRBJ1-6
v_gene: TRBV4-1
abundance: few

CDR3nt: TGTGCCAGTAGTAGGACAGCTATCTCCTACGAGCAGTACTTC
CDR3aa: CASSRTAISYEQYF
d_gene: NA
len: 14
j_gene: TRBJ2-7
v_gene: TRBV19
abundance: NA

CDR3nt: TGTGCCATCAGTGATACCACAACTAATGTGGAGACCCAGTACTTC
CDR3aa: CAISDTTTNVETQYF
d_gene: NA
len: 15
j_gene: TRBJ2-5
v_gene: TRBV10-3
abundance: NA

CDR3nt: TGTGCCAGCAGCCAAGCGAACAGGGTCGGGGAGCTGTTTTTT
CDR3aa: CASSQANRVGELFF
d_gene: NA
len: 14
j_gene: TRBJ2-2
v_gene: TRBV3-1/TRBV3-2
abundance: NA

CDR3nt: TGTGCCAGCAGCCAAGAGAGGGGGCCCAACTCTGGAAACACCATATATTTT
CDR3aa: CASSQERGPNSGNTIYF
d_gene: TRBD1
len: 17
j_gene: TRBJ1-3
v_gene: TRBV4-2
abundance: NA

CDR3nt: TGTGCCAGCAGCTCAGGCCGGGGGATGAACACTGAAGCTTTCTTT
CDR3aa: CASSSGRGMNTEAFF
d_gene: NA
len: 15
j_gene: TRBJ1-1
v_gene: TRBV5-4
abundance: NA

CDR3nt: TGTGCCAGCAGCCCTGCACGCCTAAGACGGGCCTACGAGCAGTACTTC
CDR3aa: CASSPARLRRAYEQYF
d_gene: NA
len: 16
j_gene: TRBJ2-7
v_gene: TRBV6-2/TRBV6-3
abundance: NA

CDR3nt: TGCGCCAGCAGCCAAGAGGGGCTGATAAACAATGAGCAGTTCTTC
CDR3aa: CASSQEGLINNEQFF
d_gene: NA
len: 15
j_gene: TRBJ2-1
v_gene: TRBV4-1
abundance: NA

CDR3nt: TGTGCCAGCAGCTTGGCCTCAGGGGCCCGATCGGGCTACACCTTC
CDR3aa: CASSLASGARSGYTF
d_gene: NA
len: 15
j_gene: TRBJ1-2
v_gene: TRBV5-4
abundance: once

CDR3nt: TGTGCCAGCAGCCGCCAACCCCAGGGGGGCACTGAAGCTTTCTTT
CDR3aa: CASSRQPQGGTEAFF
d_gene: TRBD1
len: 15
j_gene: TRBJ1-1
v_gene: TRBV14
abundance: NA

CDR3nt: TGTGCCAGCAGCTCCAGGACAGGGGAGGGCTACGAGCAGTACTTC
CDR3aa: CASSSRTGEGYEQYF
d_gene: TRBD1
len: 15
j_gene: TRBJ2-7
v_gene: TRBV11-2
abundance: NA

CDR3nt: TGCGCCAGCAGCCCCATGGGGGGTGGGAACACTGAAGCTTTCTTT
CDR3aa: CASSPMGGGNTEAFF
d_gene: NA
len: 15
j_gene: TRBJ1-1
v_gene: TRBV5-1
abundance: NA

CDR3nt: TGTGCCAGCTCACCTTCGGACACTCGCGAGCAGTACTTC
CDR3aa: CASSPSDTREQYF
d_gene: NA
len: 13
j_gene: TRBJ2-7
v_gene: TRBV18
abundance: NA